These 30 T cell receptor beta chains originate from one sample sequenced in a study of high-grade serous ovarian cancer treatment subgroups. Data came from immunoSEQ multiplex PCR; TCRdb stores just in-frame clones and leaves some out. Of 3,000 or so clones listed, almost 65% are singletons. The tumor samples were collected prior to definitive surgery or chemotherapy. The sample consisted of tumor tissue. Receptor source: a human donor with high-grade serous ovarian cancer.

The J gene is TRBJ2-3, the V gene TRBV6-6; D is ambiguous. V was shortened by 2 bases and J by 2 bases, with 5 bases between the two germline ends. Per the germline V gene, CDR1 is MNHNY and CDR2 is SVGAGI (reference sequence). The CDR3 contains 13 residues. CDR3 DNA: TGTGCCAGCAGTTACCTTTCCACAGATACGCAGTATTTT. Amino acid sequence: CASSYLSTDTQYF.

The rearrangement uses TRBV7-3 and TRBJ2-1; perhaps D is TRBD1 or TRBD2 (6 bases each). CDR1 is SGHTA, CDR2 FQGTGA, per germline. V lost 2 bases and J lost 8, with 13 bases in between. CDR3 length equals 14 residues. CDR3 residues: CASSLGTGAYEQFF. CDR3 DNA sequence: TGTGCCAGCAGCTTAGGTACGGGGGCATATGAGCAGTTCTTC. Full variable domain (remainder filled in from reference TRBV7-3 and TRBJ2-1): GAGVSQTPSNKVTEKGKYVELRCDPISGHTALYWYRQSLGQGPEFLIYFQGTGAADDSGLPNDRFFAVRPEGSVSTLKIQRTERGDSAVYLCASSLGTGAYEQFFGPGTRLTVL.

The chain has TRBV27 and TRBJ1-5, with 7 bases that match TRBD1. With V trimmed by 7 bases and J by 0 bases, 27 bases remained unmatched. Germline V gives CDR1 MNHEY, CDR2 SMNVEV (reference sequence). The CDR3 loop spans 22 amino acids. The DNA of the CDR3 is TGTGCCAGCACCTTAGGGACAGTGGGCCGGGGACAGCCTATATATAGCAATCAGCCCCAGCATTTT. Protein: CASTLGTVGRGQPIYSNQPQHF.

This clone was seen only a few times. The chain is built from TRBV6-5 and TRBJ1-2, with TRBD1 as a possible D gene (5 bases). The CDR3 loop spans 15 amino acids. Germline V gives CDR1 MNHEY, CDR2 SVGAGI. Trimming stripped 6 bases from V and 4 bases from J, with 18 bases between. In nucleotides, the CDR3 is TGTGCCAGCAGCGAAACCATCAGGGCCCCCTATGGCTACACCTTC. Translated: CASSETIRAPYGYTF.

The CDR3 DNA sequence: TGTGCCAGCAGCCCGCCAGCGGGGACCTACGAGCAGTACTTC. This codes for CASSPPAGTYEQYF. This chain uses TRBV6-6 with TRBJ2-7, with 7 bases identical to TRBD2. Germline V gives CDR1 MNHNY, CDR2 SVGAGI (reference sequence). V was pared by 6 bases and J by 2 bases, with 7 bases of the junction left unmatched. This CDR3 comprises 14 residues.

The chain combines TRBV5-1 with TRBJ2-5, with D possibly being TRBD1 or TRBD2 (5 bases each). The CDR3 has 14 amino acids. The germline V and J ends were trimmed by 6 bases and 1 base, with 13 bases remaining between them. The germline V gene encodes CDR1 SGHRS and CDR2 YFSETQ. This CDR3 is CASTRGSSQETQYF. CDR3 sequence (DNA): TGCGCCAGCACGAGGGGATCCTCCCAAGAGACCCAGTACTTC.

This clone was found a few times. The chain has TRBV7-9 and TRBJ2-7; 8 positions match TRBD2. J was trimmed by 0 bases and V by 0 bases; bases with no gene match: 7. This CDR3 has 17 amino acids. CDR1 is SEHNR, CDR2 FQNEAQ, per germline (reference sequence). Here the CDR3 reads CASSLAWPGTSSYEQYF. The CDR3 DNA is TGTGCCAGCAGCTTAGCGTGGCCAGGGACTAGCTCCTACGAGCAGTACTTC.

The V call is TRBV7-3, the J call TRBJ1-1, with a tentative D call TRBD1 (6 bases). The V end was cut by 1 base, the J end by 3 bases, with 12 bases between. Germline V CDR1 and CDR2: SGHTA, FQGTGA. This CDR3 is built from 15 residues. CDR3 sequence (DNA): TGTGCCAGCAGCTTAATCGGGGGCGAGCACACTGAAGCTTTCTTT. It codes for CASSLIGGEHTEAFF.

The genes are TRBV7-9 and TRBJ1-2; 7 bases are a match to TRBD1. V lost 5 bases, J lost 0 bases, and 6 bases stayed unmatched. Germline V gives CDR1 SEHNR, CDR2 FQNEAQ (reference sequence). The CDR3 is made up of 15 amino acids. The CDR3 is CASSTRTGPNYGYTF. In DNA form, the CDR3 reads TGTGCCAGCAGCACGCGGACAGGCCCTAACTATGGCTACACCTTC. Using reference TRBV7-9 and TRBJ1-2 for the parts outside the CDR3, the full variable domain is DTGVSQNPRHKITKRGQNVTFRCDPISEHNRLYWYRQTLGQGPEFLTYFQNEAQLEKSRLLSDRFSAERPKGSFSTLEIQRTEQGDSAMYLCASSTRTGPNYGYTFGSGTRLTVV.

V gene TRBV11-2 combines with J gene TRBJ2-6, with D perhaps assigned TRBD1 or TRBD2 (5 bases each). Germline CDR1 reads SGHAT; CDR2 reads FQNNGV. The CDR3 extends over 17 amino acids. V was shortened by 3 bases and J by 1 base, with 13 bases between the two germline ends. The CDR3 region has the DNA TGTGCCAGCAGCTTCGGGGCGATGATTTCTGGGGCCAACGTCCTGACTTTC. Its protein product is CASSFGAMISGANVLTF. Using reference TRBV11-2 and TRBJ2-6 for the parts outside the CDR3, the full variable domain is EAGVAQSPRYKIIEKRQSVAFWCNPISGHATLYWYQQILGQGPKLLIQFQNNGVVDDSQLPKDRFSAERLKGVDSTLKIQPAKLEDSAVYLCASSFGAMISGANVLTFGAGSRLTVL.

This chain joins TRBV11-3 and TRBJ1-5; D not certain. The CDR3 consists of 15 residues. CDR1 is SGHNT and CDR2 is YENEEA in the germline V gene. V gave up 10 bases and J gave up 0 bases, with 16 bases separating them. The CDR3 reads CATPWAVYSNQPQHF. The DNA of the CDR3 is TGTGCCACCCCCTGGGCGGTTTATAGCAATCAGCCCCAGCATTTT.

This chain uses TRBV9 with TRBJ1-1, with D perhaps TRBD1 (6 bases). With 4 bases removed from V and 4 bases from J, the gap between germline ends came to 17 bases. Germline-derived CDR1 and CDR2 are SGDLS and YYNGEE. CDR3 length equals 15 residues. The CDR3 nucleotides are TGTGCCAGCAGCCCGTGGGACACCGAGGGCACTGAAGCTTTCTTT. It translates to CASSPWDTEGTEAFF.

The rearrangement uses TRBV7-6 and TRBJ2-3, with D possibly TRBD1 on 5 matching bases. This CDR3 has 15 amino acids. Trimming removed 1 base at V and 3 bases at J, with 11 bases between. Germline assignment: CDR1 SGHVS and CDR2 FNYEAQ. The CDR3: CASSLELRGTDTQYF. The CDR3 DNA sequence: TGTGCCAGCAGCTTAGAGTTAAGGGGTACAGATACGCAGTATTTT.

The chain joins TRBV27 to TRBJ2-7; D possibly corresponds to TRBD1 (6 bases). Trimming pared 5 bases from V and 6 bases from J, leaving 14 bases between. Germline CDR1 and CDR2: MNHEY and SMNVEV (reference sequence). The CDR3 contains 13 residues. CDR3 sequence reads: CASSGGVAPEQYF. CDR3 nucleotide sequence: TGTGCCAGCAGTGGGGGCGTAGCCCCCGAGCAGTACTTC.

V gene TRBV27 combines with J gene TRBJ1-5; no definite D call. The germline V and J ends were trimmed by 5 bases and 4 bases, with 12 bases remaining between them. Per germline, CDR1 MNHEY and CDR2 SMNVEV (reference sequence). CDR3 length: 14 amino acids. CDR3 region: CASSHSLGNQPQHF. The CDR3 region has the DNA TGTGCCAGCAGTCACTCCTTGGGGAATCAGCCCCAGCATTTT.

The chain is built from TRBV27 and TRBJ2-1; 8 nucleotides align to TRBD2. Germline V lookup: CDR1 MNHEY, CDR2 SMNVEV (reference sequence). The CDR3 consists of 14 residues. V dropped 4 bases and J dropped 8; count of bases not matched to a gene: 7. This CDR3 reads CASSSAGAMDEQFF. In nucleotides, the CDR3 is TGTGCCAGCAGTTCAGCGGGAGCAATGGATGAGCAGTTCTTC.

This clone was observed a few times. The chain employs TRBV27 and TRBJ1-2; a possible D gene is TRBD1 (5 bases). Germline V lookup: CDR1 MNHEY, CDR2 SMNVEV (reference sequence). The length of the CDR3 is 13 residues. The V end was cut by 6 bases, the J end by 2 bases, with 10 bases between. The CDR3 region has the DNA TGTGCCAGCAGCTTCGAGGGGAACTATGGCTACACCTTC. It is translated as CASSFEGNYGYTF.

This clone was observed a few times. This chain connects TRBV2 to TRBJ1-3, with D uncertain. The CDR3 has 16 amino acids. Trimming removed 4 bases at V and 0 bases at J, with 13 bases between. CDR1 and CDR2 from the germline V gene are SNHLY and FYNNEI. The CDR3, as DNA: TGTGCCAGCAGTGCCCTCTTTGAGGGCTCTGGAAACACCATATATTTT. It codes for CASSALFEGSGNTIYF. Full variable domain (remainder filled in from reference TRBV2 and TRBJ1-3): EPEVTQTPSHQVTQMGQEVILRCVPISNHLYFYWYRQILGQKVEFLVSFYNNEISEKSEIFDDQFSVERPDGSNFTLKIRSTKLEDSAMYFCASSALFEGSGNTIYFGEGSWLTVV.

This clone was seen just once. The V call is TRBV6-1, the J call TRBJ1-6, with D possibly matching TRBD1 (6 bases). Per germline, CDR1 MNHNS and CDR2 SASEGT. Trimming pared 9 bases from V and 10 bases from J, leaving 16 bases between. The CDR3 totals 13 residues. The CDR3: CASRLAGESPLHF. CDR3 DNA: TGTGCCAGTAGGTTGGCAGGGGAATCACCCCTCCACTTT.

CDR3 sequence: CASSLDSGQGAYGYTF. The CDR3 nucleotides are TGTGCCAGCAGCTTGGACTCGGGACAGGGGGCCTATGGCTACACCTTC. V usage is TRBV5-5 and J usage is TRBJ1-2; 12 positions agree with TRBD1. The junction had 4 bases not matched to a gene; V was cut back by 0 bases and J by 4 bases. In germline, CDR1 is SGHKS, CDR2 YYEKEE (reference sequence). This CDR3 comprises 16 residues.

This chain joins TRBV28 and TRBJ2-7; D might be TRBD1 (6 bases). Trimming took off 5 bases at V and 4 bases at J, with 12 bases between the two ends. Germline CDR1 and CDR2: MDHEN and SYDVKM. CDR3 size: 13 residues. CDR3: CASSPLGGYEQYF. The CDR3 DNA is TGTGCCAGCAGTCCTTTAGGGGGATACGAGCAGTACTTC.

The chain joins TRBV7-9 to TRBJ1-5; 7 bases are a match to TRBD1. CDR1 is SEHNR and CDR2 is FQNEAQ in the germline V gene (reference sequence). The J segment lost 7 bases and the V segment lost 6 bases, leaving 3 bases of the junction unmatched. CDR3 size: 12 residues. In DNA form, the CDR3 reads TGTGCCAGCAGTCAGGGGGACCAGCCCCAGCATTTT. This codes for CASSQGDQPQHF. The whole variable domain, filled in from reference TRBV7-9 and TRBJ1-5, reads DTGVSQNPRHKITKRGQNVTFRCDPISEHNRLYWYRQTLGQGPEFLTYFQNEAQLEKSRLLSDRFSAERPKGSFSTLEIQRTEQGDSAMYLCASSQGDQPQHFGDGTRLSIL.

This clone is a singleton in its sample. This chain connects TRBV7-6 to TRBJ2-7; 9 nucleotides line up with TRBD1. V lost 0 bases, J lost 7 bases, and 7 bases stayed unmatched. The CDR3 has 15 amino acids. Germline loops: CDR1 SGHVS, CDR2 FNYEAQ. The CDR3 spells CASSLALDRGGEQYF. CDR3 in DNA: TGTGCCAGCAGCTTAGCCTTGGACAGGGGCGGGGAGCAGTACTTC. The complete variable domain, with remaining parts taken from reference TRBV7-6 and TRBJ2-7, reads GAGVSQSPRYKVTKRGQDVALRCDPISGHVSLYWYRQALGQGPEFLTYFNYEAQQDKSGLPNDRFSAERPEGSISTLTIQRTEQRDSAMYRCASSLALDRGGEQYFGPGTRLTVT.

For the CDR3, the DNA is TGTGCCAGCAGCAGGGAGCTAGCGGGAGGGCAAGATACGCAGTATTTT. Residues: CASSRELAGGQDTQYF. V gene TRBV11-3 combines with J gene TRBJ2-3; 12 nucleotides align to TRBD2. In germline, CDR1 is SGHNT, CDR2 YENEEA. V shed 5 bases, J shed 5 bases, and the junction held 8 bases outside the gene matches. CDR3 size: 16 residues.

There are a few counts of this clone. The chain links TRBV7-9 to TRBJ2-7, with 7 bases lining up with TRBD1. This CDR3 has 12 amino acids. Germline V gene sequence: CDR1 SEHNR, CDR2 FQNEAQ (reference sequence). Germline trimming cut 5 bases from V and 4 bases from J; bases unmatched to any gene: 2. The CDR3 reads CASSTGVYEQYF. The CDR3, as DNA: TGTGCCAGCAGCACAGGGGTATACGAGCAGTACTTC.

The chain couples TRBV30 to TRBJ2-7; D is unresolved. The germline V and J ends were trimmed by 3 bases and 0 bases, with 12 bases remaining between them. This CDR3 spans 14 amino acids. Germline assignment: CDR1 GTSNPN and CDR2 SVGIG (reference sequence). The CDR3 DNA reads TGTGCCTGGAGCCGGCTCCAGAGCTCCTACGAGCAGTACTTC. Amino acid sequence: CAWSRLQSSYEQYF.

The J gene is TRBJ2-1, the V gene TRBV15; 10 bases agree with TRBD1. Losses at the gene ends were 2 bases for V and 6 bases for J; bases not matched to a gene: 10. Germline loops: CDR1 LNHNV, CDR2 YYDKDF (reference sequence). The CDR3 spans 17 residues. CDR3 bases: TGTGCCACCAGCAGATGGCTCGGGACAGGGGCCTCCAATGAGCAGTTCTTC. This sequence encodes CATSRWLGTGASNEQFF.

CDR3 protein: CASSFGGSRLETQYF. The CDR3, as DNA: TGTGCCAGCAGCTTCGGCGGGAGCCGATTGGAGACCCAGTACTTC. The gene calls are TRBV7-2 and TRBJ2-5, with 7 nucleotides matching TRBD2. The CDR3 extends over 15 amino acids. CDR1 and CDR2 from the germline V gene are SGHTA and FQGNSA. J lost 5 bases, V lost 3 bases, and 9 bases had no gene match.

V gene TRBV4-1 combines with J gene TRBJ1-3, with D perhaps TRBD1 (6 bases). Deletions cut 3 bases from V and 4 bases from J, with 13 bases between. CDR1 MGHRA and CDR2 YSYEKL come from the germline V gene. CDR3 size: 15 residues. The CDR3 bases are TGCGCCAGCAGCCAGTCGCAGGGGTCGGGAAACACCATATATTTT. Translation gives CASSQSQGSGNTIYF.

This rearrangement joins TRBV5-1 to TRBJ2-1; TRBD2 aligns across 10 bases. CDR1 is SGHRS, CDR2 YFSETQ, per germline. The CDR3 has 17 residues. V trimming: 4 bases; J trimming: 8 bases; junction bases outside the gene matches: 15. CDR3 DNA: TGCGCCAGCAGCCTCGGAGGGCCGGCTAGCGGGGGCTATGAGCAGTTCTTC. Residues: CASSLGGPASGGYEQFF.